The next 14 T cell receptor beta chains were all read from a single sample in a study of blood T cells in healthy people across ages. PCR was performed a second time for about 7 to 12 cycles using a sample-barcoded 5' primer and a J-beta primer mix. TCRdb re-called the 5' RACE reads through MiXCR, storing one row per CDR3 protein. The sample shows roughly 830,000 distinct CDR3 sequences, 60% to 80% of them seen only once. The sample taken for sequencing was blood. All receptors come from a man under 40 in good health.

V usage is TRBV7-3 and J usage is TRBJ2-1; maybe TRBD1 (5 bases). V was trimmed by 1 base and J by 4 bases, leaving 8 bases between them. The CDR3 extends over 14 amino acids. Germline CDR1 and CDR2: SGHTA and FQGTGA. The CDR3 sequence is CASSLKGQYNEQFF. The DNA for the CDR3 is TGTGCCAGCAGCTTAAAGGGGCAATACAATGAGCAGTTCTTC.

The chain couples TRBV20-1 to TRBJ1-2; D not certain. Per germline, CDR1 DFQATT and CDR2 SNEGSKA (reference sequence). Trimming stripped 0 bases from V and 1 base from J, with 9 bases between. The CDR3 is made up of 14 amino acids. The CDR3 DNA reads as TGCAGTGCTAGAGATTTGGTGGGTAACTATGGCTACACCTTC. Amino acid sequence: CSARDLVGNYGYTF.

The chain recombines TRBV20-1 with TRBJ2-5; D assignment may be TRBD1 or TRBD2 (5 bases each). Per germline, CDR1 DFQATT and CDR2 SNEGSKA (reference sequence). This CDR3 has 12 amino acids. V was clipped by 6 bases and J by 11 bases, with 19 bases between them. The CDR3 DNA reads as TGCAGTGCCGACTATGGGGCTCAAGAGCAGTACTTC. This codes for CSADYGAQEQYF.

Notes on this clonotype: No conserved phenylalanine or tryptophan is present at the end of the CDR3, so a read error is the likely explanation. No DNA is shown, since the ends of the CDR3 on it are uncertain; the CDR3 is the one TCRdb lists. CDR3 protein: CASSLVADGANVLPL. V is TRBV5-1 and J is TRBJ2-6. Germline V gene data show CDR1 as SGHRS and CDR2 as YFSETQ. The CDR3 length equals 15 residues, ends included.

The J gene is TRBJ2-1, the V gene TRBV20-1, with TRBD2 identical over 15 bases. Germline V gene data show CDR1 as DFQATT and CDR2 as SNEGSKA (reference sequence). This CDR3 has 12 residues. This CDR3 reads CSGTSGGFEQFF. Written as DNA, the CDR3 is TGCAGCGGGACTAGCGGGGGGTTTGAGCAGTTCTTC.

The genes are TRBV7-2 and TRBJ2-4; D may be TRBD1 or TRBD2 (5 bases each). The CDR3 runs 11 residues. Germline values: CDR1 SGHTA, CDR2 FQGNSA. V shed 7 bases and J shed 13 bases, with 14 bases lying between them. The CDR3 sequence is CASTYGGEQYF. The CDR3 coding sequence is TGTGCCAGCACCTATGGGGGTGAGCAGTACTTC. The full variable domain, in which reference TRBV7-2 and TRBJ2-4 provide the parts outside the CDR3, is GAGVSQSPSNKVTEKGKDVELRCDPISGHTALYWYRQSLGQGLEFLIYFQGNSAPDKSGLPSDRFSAERTGGSVSTLTIQRTQQEDSAVYLCASTYGGEQYFGAGTRLSVL.

The V call is TRBV15, the J call TRBJ2-7; a weak D match, TRBD2 (7 bases). V was cut by 4 bases and J by 0 bases, with 10 bases left in between. CDR1 and CDR2 from the germline V gene are LNHNV and YYDKDF (reference sequence). The CDR3 consists of 14 residues. This chain's CDR3 is CATSKGGFSYEQYF. The CDR3 region has the DNA TGTGCCACCAGCAAGGGGGGGTTCTCCTACGAGCAGTACTTC. Looking up the rest from reference TRBV15 and TRBJ2-7 gives the full variable domain: DAMVIQNPRYQVTQFGKPVTLSCSQTLNHNVMYWYQQKSSQAPKLLFHYYDKDFNNEADTPDNFQSRRPNTSFCFLDIRSPGLGDTAMYLCATSKGGFSYEQYFGPGTRLTVT.

The V call is TRBV12-3 or TRBV12-4, the J call TRBJ2-1, with D possibly TRBD2 on 5 matching bases. CDR3 length: 11 residues. Between the trimmed V and J ends, which lost 10 bases and 9 bases, there was a span of 13 bases. The CDR3 loop is CAISLVGEQFF. DNA for the CDR3: TGTGCCATCTCACTAGTAGGTGAGCAGTTCTTC.

The rearrangement links TRBV5-1 to TRBJ2-2, with D unresolved. Per the germline V gene, CDR1 is SGHRS and CDR2 is YFSETQ. The CDR3 loop spans 13 amino acids. V gave up 7 bases and J gave up 3 bases, with 10 bases separating them. The CDR3 protein is CASGQFDTGELFF. The CDR3 coding sequence is TGCGCCAGCGGGCAATTCGACACCGGGGAGCTGTTTTTT.

This clonotype was observed a handful of times. The genes are TRBV7-6 and TRBJ2-3; a weak D match, TRBD1 (6 bases). CDR3 length: 16 amino acids. The germline V gene encodes CDR1 SGHVS and CDR2 FNYEAQ. With 5 bases removed from V and 2 bases from J, the gap between germline ends came to 17 bases. The CDR3 sequence: CASSPSHRELTDTQYF. CDR3 in DNA: TGTGCCAGCAGCCCGAGCCACAGGGAACTCACAGATACGCAGTATTTT.

The rearrangement links TRBV7-9 to TRBJ2-5; D is perhaps TRBD1 (7 bases). The J call is in doubt because the DNA end fits TRBJ2-7 better. The CDR3 is made up of 14 amino acids. Germline values: CDR1 SEHNR, CDR2 FQNEAQ (reference sequence). CDR3 region: CASGGAGGYYEQYF. The DNA for the CDR3 is TGTGCCAGCGGCGGGGCAGGGGGATACTACGAGCAGTACTTC.

This clonotype was counted only a few times. The rearrangement uses TRBV6-4 and TRBJ2-5; D is uncertain. This CDR3 has 13 residues. Trimming left V 2 bases short and J 4 bases short, with 8 bases between. Germline V gene sequence: CDR1 MRHNA, CDR2 SNTAGT. This chain's CDR3 is CASSDQDGETQYF. The CDR3 nucleotides read TGTGCCAGCAGTGACCAGGATGGAGAGACCCAGTACTTC.

The chain recombines TRBV20-1 with TRBJ2-5; D gene ambiguous. The J call is doubtful: the DNA matches TRBJ2-4 better. Germline V gene sequence: CDR1 DFQATT, CDR2 SNEGSKA (reference sequence). This CDR3 is 15 amino acids long. The CDR3 DNA reads TGCAGTGCTAGTCCCGGGCCAATCGCCAAAAACATTCAGTACTTC. It specifies CSASPGPIAKNIQYF.

The rearrangement joins TRBV6-2 or TRBV6-3 to TRBJ2-7; possibly TRBD2 for D (5 bases). V lost 8 bases and J lost 2, with 16 bases in between. CDR1 is MNHEY, CDR2 SVGEGT, per germline. The CDR3 runs 14 residues. The CDR3 loop is CASLPRADTYEQYF. DNA for the CDR3: TGTGCCAGCCTACCGAGGGCGGATACCTACGAGCAGTACTTC.